This T cell receptor (beta chain) came from a study of cytomegalovirus exposure and HLA in healthy donors. The data were produced by immunoSEQ multiplex PCR, yet TCRdb's version contains in-frame clones alone and is incomplete. The data show about 200,000 clones, around nine tenths seen once. The CDR3 covers 15 residues. The germline CDR1 and CDR2 sequences are SGHVS and FQNEAQ. Trimming pared 5 bases from V and 7 bases from J, leaving 18 bases between. This chain connects TRBV7-8 to TRBJ1-5; perhaps TRBD1 as D (6 bases). The specimen was PBMCs. The receptor was derived from a woman aged 18-35 years in good health and CMV-seropositive. Written as DNA, the CDR3 is TGTGCCAGCAGCCCGCAGCCAGGGGCGGAACAGCCCCAGCATTTT. Translating gives CASSPQPGAEQPQHF.